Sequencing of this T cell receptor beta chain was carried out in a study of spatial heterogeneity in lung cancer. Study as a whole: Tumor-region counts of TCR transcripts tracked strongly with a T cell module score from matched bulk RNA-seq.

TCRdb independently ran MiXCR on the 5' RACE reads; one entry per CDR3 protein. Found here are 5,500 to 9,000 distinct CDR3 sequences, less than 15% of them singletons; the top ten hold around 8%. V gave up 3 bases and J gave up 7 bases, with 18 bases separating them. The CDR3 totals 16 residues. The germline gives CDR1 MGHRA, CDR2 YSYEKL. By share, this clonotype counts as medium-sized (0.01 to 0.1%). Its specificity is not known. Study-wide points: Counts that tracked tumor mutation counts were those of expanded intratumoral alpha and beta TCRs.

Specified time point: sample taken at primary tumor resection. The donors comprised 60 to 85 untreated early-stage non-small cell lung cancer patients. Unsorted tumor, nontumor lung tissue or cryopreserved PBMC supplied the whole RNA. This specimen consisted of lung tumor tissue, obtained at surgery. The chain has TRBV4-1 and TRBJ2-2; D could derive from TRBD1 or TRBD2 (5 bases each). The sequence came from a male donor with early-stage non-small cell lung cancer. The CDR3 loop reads CASSQETGTTGGELFF. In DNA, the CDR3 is TGCGCCAGCAGCCAGGAGACCGGGACCACTGGCGGGGAGCTGTTTTTT.